This T cell receptor beta chain was identified in a study of T cells in women clearing cervical HPV infection. Study context: Blood came at first lesion visit for cases, post-clearance for controls.

immunoSEQ multiplex PCR used an average of roughly 1,300 ng genomic DNA. The assay was immunoSEQ multiplex PCR, and TCRdb's table has in-frame clones only and misses some. The sample features around 35,000 clones, with 1.6% in its top ten. Turning to this clone: What it binds is unknown. The CDR3 end falls 3 residues outside the read, so it is completed with the germline J gene.

The CDR3 has 15 amino acids. V gave up 8 bases and J gave up 6 bases; unmatched junction bases: 13. Study-level results: Associations may precede or follow infection; HPV-specific or memory T cells were not isolated.

Each participant carried one incident cervical HPV16 infection only. Sequencing input: blood buffy coat. The sequence was collected from a woman aged 18 to 75 with a cervical HPV16 infection that either progressed to CIN3+ or cleared (not recorded which). The rearrangement links TRBV23-1 to TRBJ2-1, with 7 bases fitting TRBD1. TRBV23-1 is identified as an open reading frame with a role that is uncertain. The chain's CDR3 is CASATPGQLCNEQFF. The sequenced CDR3 bases are TGCGCCAGCGCGACTCCGGGACAGCTTTGCAATGAG.